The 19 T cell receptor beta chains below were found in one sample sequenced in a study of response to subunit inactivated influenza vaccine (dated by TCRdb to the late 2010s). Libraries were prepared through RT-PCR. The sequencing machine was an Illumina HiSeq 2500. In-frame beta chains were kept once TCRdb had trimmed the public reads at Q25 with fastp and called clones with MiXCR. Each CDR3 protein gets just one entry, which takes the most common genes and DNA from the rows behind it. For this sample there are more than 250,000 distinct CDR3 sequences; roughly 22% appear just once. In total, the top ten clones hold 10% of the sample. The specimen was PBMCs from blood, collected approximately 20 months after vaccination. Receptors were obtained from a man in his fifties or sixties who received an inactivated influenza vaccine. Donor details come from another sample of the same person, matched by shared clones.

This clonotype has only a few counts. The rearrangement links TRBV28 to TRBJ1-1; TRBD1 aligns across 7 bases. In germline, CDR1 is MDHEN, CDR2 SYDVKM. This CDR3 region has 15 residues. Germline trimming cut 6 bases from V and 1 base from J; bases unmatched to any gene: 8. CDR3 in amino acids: CASRLRGQSNTEAFF. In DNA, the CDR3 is TGTGCCAGCAGACTAAGGGGACAGTCGAACACTGAAGCTTTCTTT.

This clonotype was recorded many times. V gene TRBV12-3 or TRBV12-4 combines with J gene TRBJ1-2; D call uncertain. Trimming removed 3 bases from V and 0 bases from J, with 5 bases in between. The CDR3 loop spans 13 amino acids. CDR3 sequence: CASSFGANYGYTF. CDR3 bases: TGTGCCAGCAGTTTCGGAGCTAACTATGGCTACACCTTC.

The CDR3 DNA reads as TGCGCCAGCGCCTCGGATCGTGGCACCGGGGAGCTGTTTTTT. Translated, it gives CASASDRGTGELFF. The rearrangement joins TRBV10-1 to TRBJ2-2; D call uncertain. The V gene lost 8 bases and the J gene lost 4 bases, with 14 bases spanning the gap. This CDR3 is built from 14 residues. Germline CDR1 reads WNHNN; CDR2 reads SYGVQD (reference sequence).

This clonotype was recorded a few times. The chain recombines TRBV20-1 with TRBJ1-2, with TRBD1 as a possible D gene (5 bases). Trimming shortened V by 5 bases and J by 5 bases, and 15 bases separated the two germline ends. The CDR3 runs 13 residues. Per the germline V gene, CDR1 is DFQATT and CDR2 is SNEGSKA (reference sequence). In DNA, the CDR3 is TGCAGTGCTTCAGACGGGGGAGGATATGGCTACACCTTC. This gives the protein CSASDGGGYGYTF.

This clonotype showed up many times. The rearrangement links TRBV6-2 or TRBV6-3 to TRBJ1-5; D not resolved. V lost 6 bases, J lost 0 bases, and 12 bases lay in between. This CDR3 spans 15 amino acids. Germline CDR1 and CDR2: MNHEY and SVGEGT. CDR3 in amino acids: CASRRGQHSNQPQHF. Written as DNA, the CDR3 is TGTGCCAGCAGAAGAGGGCAACATAGCAATCAGCCCCAGCATTTT.

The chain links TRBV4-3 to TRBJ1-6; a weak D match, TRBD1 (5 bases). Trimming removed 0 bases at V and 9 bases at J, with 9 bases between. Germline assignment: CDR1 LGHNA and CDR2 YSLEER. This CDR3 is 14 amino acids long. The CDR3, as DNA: TGCGCCAGCAGCCAAGATTCTGGGGCTTCACCCCTCCACTTT. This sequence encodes CASSQDSGASPLHF.

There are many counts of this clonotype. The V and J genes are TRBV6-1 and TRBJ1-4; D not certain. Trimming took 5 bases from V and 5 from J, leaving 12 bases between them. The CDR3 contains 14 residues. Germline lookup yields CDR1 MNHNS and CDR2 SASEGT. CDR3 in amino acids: CASSLGRRNEKLFF. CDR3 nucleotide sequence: TGTGCCAGCAGTCTGGGTCGGCGAAATGAAAAACTGTTTTTT.

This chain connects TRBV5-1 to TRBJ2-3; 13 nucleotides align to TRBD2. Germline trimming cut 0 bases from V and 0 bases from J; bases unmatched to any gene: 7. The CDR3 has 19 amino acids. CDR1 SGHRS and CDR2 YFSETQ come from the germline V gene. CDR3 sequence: CASSLGLAGGSTSTDTQYF. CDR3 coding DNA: TGCGCCAGCAGCTTGGGACTAGCGGGAGGATCAACTAGCACAGATACGCAGTATTTT.

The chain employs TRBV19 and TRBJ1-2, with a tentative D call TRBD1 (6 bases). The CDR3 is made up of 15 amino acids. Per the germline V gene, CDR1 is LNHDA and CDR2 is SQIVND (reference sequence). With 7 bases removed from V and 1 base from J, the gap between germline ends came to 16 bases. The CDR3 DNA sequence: TGTGCCAGTACCCCACGAGGGGGGAGTAACTATGGCTACACCTTC. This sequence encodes CASTPRGGSNYGYTF.

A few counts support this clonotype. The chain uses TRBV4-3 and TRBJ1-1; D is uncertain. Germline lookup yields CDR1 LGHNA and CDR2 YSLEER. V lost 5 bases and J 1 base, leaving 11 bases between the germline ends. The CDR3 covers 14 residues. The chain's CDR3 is CASSSPIWNTEAFF. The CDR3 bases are TGCGCCAGCAGCTCTCCAATCTGGAACACTGAAGCTTTCTTT.

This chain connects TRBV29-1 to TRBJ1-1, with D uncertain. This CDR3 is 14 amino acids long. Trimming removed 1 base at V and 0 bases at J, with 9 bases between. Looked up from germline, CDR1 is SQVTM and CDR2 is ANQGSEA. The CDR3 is CSVEGSTLNTEAFF. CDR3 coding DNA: TGCAGCGTTGAAGGTTCCACCTTGAACACTGAAGCTTTCTTT.

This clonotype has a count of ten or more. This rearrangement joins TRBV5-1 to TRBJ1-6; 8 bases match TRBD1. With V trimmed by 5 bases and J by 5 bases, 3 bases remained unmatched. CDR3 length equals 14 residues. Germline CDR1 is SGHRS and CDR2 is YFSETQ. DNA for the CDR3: TGCGCCAGCAGACCGGGACAGGATAATTCACCCCTCCACTTT. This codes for CASRPGQDNSPLHF.

CDR3 bases: TGCGCCAGCAGCTTGGAGGGCGACAGGGTTGGAGCTTTCTTT. Its protein product is CASSLEGDRVGAFF. This rearrangement joins TRBV5-1 to TRBJ1-1; 7 nucleotides match TRBD1. V lost 0 bases and J lost 10; bases outside the gene matches: 9. Germline CDR1 SGHRS, CDR2 YFSETQ. The CDR3 has 14 amino acids.

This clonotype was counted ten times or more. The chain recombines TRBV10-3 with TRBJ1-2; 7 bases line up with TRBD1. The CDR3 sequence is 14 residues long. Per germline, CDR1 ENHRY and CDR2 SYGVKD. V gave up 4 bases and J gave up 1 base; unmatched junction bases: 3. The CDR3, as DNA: TGTGCCATCAGTGTGGACAGGAGTAACTATGGCTACACCTTC. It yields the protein CAISVDRSNYGYTF.

The CDR3 DNA is TGTGCCACCCGGACAGGGAGCTCCTACGAGCAGTACTTC. Translation: CATRTGSSYEQYF. The chain combines TRBV28 with TRBJ2-7; 8 bases line up with TRBD1. Germline lookup yields CDR1 MDHEN and CDR2 SYDVKM. The CDR3 contains 13 residues. V was clipped by 10 bases and J by 0 bases; unmatched bases: 5. The full variable domain, with the rest looked up from reference TRBV28 and TRBJ2-7, is DVKVTQSSRYLVKRTGEKVFLECVQDMDHENMFWYRQDPGLGLRLIYFSYDVKMKEKGDIPEGYSVSREKKERFSLILESASTNQTSMYLCATRTGSSYEQYFGPGTRLTVT.

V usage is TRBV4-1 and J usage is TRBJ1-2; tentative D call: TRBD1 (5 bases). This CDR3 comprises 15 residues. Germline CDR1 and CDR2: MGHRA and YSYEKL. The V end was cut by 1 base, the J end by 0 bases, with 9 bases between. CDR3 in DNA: TGCGCCAGCAGCCAAGGGGGGTCGGCTAACTATGGCTACACCTTC. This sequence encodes CASSQGGSANYGYTF.

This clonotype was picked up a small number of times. The CDR3 coding sequence is TGTGCCAGCAGTTACAACGGGGTGGAGGGCTACACCTTC. Translating gives CASSYNGVEGYTF. The chain couples TRBV6-5 to TRBJ1-2; the D is unclear. The CDR3 spans 13 residues. V was trimmed by 2 bases and J by 8 bases, leaving 12 bases between them. In germline, CDR1 is MNHEY, CDR2 SVGAGI.

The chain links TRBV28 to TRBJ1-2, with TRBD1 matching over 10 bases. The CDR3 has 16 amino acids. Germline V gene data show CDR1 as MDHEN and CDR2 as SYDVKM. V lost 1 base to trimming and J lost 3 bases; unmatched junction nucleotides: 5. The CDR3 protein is CASSLFGDRGDYGYTF. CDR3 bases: TGTGCCAGCAGTTTATTCGGGGACAGGGGTGACTATGGCTACACCTTC.

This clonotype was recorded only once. In DNA form, the CDR3 reads TGTGCCAGCAGCCCTAGACAGGGGTTCTACGAGCAGTACTTC. Its protein is CASSPRQGFYEQYF. The chain links TRBV7-2 to TRBJ2-7; 8 bases are a match to TRBD1. J lost 3 bases, V lost 5 bases, and 6 bases had no gene match. The germline V gene encodes CDR1 SGHTA and CDR2 FQGNSA. The CDR3 is 14 amino acids. Full variable domain (rest looked up from reference TRBV7-2 and TRBJ2-7): GAGVSQSPSNKVTEKGKDVELRCDPISGHTALYWYRQSLGQGLEFLIYFQGNSAPDKSGLPSDRFSAERTGGSVSTLTIQRTQQEDSAVYLCASSPRQGFYEQYFGPGTRLTVT.